This entry describes one TCR beta chain. TCRdb keeps only in-frame clones here, not all; method: immunoSEQ multiplex PCR. Counted here are 120,000 to 150,000 clones, roughly 92% occurring once; the ten biggest clones make up around 11%. Deletions cut 1 base from V and 8 bases from J, with 11 bases between. The CDR3 covers 13 residues. Germline V gene data show CDR1 as LGHDT and CDR2 as YNNKEL (reference sequence). The data belong to a study of control samples from healthy donors and cancer patients. This TCR was sampled from a young man in good health. Sequencing was performed on blood. V is TRBV3-1 (or the pseudogene TRBV3-2) and J is TRBJ1-2; D is uncertain. The CDR3 region has the DNA TGTGCCAGCAGCCAAGTGGGTGGCAGCGGCTACACCTTC. It codes for CASSQVGGSGYTF.